Following are 10 T cell receptor beta chains from one sample sequenced in a study of blood T cells in healthy people across ages. It was with a sample-barcoded 5' primer and a J-beta primer mix that a second PCR of roughly 7 to 12 cycles was run. From the 5' RACE reads, TCRdb called clonotypes with MiXCR, one entry per CDR3 protein. Here the sample spans over 1,200,000 distinct CDR3 sequences, approximately 59% being singletons. Sequencing was carried out using blood. Receptor source: a man in his late teens or twenties in good health.

V usage is TRBV29-1 and J usage is TRBJ2-7, with 7 positions matching TRBD1. This CDR3 is 13 amino acids long. Germline-derived CDR1 and CDR2 are SQVTM and ANQGSEA. V shed 5 bases and J 0 bases; nucleotides not matched to a gene: 4. The CDR3 here is CSVLRTGSYEQYF. CDR3 nucleotides: TGCAGCGTTTTGCGGACAGGCTCCTACGAGCAGTACTTC.

The V and J genes are TRBV3-1 and TRBJ2-5; D is perhaps TRBD1 or TRBD2 (6 bases each). This CDR3 has 16 amino acids. The germline V gene has CDR1 LGHDT and CDR2 YNNKEL (reference sequence). V was shortened by 0 bases and J by 11 bases, with 22 bases between the two germline ends. CDR3 in amino acids: CASSQDRRGWDNEQYF. The CDR3 nucleotides read TGTGCCAGCAGCCAAGATAGGAGGGGATGGGACAATGAGCAGTACTTC.

This clonotype was seen more than once but under ten times. This chain joins TRBV4-1 and TRBJ2-7, with D possibly being TRBD2 (5 bases). Germline V gives CDR1 MGHRA, CDR2 YSYEKL. This CDR3 spans 17 amino acids. V was clipped by 0 bases and J by 5 bases, with 20 bases between them. CDR3: CASSQDLYNDGMNEQYF. DNA for the CDR3: TGCGCCAGCAGCCAAGATCTTTATAACGACGGGATGAACGAGCAGTACTTC.

This chain uses TRBV24-1 with TRBJ2-1; tentative D call: TRBD1 (6 bases). CDR1 and CDR2 (germline): KGHDR, SFDVKD. V was cut by 2 bases and J by 4 bases, with 8 bases left in between. This CDR3 region has 14 residues. This chain's CDR3 is CATSDSRGYNEQFF. CDR3 nucleotide sequence: TGTGCCACCAGTGATTCCAGGGGATACAATGAGCAGTTCTTC.

The CDR3 here is CASSLVRAGHHEQFF. CDR3 DNA sequence: TGTGCCAGCAGCTTAGTGAGGGCAGGGCACCATGAGCAGTTCTTC. This sequence joins TRBV7-8 and TRBJ2-1; D possibly uses TRBD1 or TRBD2 (5 bases each). The germline gives CDR1 SGHVS, CDR2 FQNEAQ. Trimming left V 1 base short and J 8 bases short, with 15 bases between. The CDR3 covers 15 residues.

The chain is built from TRBV3-1 and TRBJ2-3; the D gene could be TRBD1 or TRBD2 (5 bases each). Trimming took off 3 bases at V and 8 bases at J, with 9 bases between the two ends. CDR1 is LGHDT, CDR2 YNNKEL, per germline (reference sequence). The CDR3 covers 12 residues. The CDR3 DNA reads TGTGCCAGCAGCCAGACCGGGACTACGCAGTATTTT. Its protein product is CASSQTGTTQYF.

This clonotype has just a few counts. The chain recombines TRBV9 with TRBJ2-1; 7 bases fit TRBD2. Germline CDR1 is SGDLS and CDR2 is YYNGEE. CDR3 length equals 13 residues. V was clipped by 3 bases and J by 4 bases; unmatched bases: 1. CDR3 bases: TGTGCCAGCAGCGGAGCGGGATACAATGAGCAGTTCTTC. Protein sequence: CASSGAGYNEQFF.

The chain combines TRBV11-1 with TRBJ2-5; 7 positions agree with TRBD1. J gave up 2 bases and V 3 bases, and 6 bases lay outside the gene matches. CDR1 and CDR2 (germline): SGHAT, FQDESV (reference sequence). This CDR3 spans 15 amino acids. The chain's CDR3 is CASSLTGSEQETQYF. In DNA, the CDR3 is TGTGCCAGCAGCTTGACAGGGAGTGAGCAAGAGACCCAGTACTTC.

The CDR3 loop reads CASSAGTPRGGYTF. CDR3 in DNA: TGTGCCAGCAGCGCCGGGACTCCAAGAGGCGGCTACACCTTC. J is TRBJ1-2 and V is TRBV9; perhaps TRBD1 as D (5 bases). Trimming cost V 3 bases and J 8 bases, with 17 bases left between them. Germline CDR1 reads SGDLS; CDR2 reads YYNGEE. This CDR3 spans 14 amino acids. The full variable domain, its missing parts supplied by reference TRBV9 and TRBJ1-2, is DSGVTQTPKHLITATGQRVTLRCSPRSGDLSVYWYQQSLDQGLQFLIQYYNGEERAKGNILERFSAQQFPDLHSELNLSSLELGDSALYFCASSAGTPRGGYTFGSGTRLTVV.

V is TRBV9 and J is TRBJ2-3; a possible D gene is TRBD1 (7 bases). Germline V gene lookup returns CDR1 SGDLS and CDR2 YYNGEE. The CDR3 runs to 15 residues. Trimming shortened V by 2 bases and J by 2 bases, and 12 bases separated the two germline ends. The CDR3 bases are TGTGCCAGCAGCGTCCAGGGGGGAAACACAGATACGCAGTATTTT. Its protein is CASSVQGGNTDTQYF.